Below are 5 T cell receptor beta chains sequenced from a single sample in a study of T cells after yellow fever vaccination. A single record per CDR3 protein comes from TCRdb applying MiXCR to the 5' RACE reads. This table has 310,000 or so distinct CDR3 sequences, less than 4.5% appearing once. This material consisted of PBMCs, taken on the day of the yellow fever booster vaccination. Every receptor here comes from a man between 18 and 35 years old who received the YFV17D yellow fever vaccine.

This clonotype was detected ten times or more. The V gene is TRBV29-1, the J gene TRBJ2-1, with D perhaps given as TRBD1 or TRBD2 (5 bases each). Between the trimmed V and J ends, which lost 7 bases and 5 bases, there was a span of 15 bases. Per the germline V gene, CDR1 is SQVTM and CDR2 is ANQGSEA. The CDR3 runs 13 residues. The CDR3 spells CSADQGRDNEQFF. CDR3 nucleotides: TGCAGCGCCGACCAGGGACGGGACAATGAGCAGTTCTTC.

This clonotype was detected a few times. The rearrangement links TRBV6-5 to TRBJ1-2; D might be TRBD1 (5 bases). This CDR3 is 13 amino acids long. The V end lost 2 bases, the J end lost 6 bases, and 10 bases lay between the germline ends. Germline V lookup: CDR1 MNHEY, CDR2 SVGAGI. CDR3 sequence reads: CASSYQGSDGYTF. The CDR3 DNA reads TGTGCCAGCAGTTACCAGGGATCAGATGGCTACACCTTC.

This chain connects TRBV12-3 or TRBV12-4 to TRBJ1-5, with 8 bases lining up with TRBD1. The CDR3 is 19 residues long. Germline trimming cut 6 bases from V and 2 bases from J; bases unmatched to any gene: 18. Here the CDR3 DNA reads TGTGCCAGCAGCATAAACCTCAGAATTCAGGGGGCTGGCAATCAGCCCCAGCATTTT. Translating gives CASSINLRIQGAGNQPQHF.

This clonotype was observed a few times. The chain employs TRBV7-2 and TRBJ2-3; D possibly uses TRBD1 or TRBD2 (5 bases each). V lost 4 bases, J lost 4 bases, and 21 bases lay in between. The germline gives CDR1 SGHTA, CDR2 FQGNSA. This CDR3 spans 17 amino acids. For the CDR3, the DNA is TGTGCCAGCAGCTCTTACACCGGGACCAAATCCCCAGATACGCAGTATTTT. It specifies CASSSYTGTKSPDTQYF. Full variable domain (remainder filled in from reference TRBV7-2 and TRBJ2-3): GAGVSQSPSNKVTEKGKDVELRCDPISGHTALYWYRQSLGQGLEFLIYFQGNSAPDKSGLPSDRFSAERTGGSVSTLTIQRTQQEDSAVYLCASSSYTGTKSPDTQYFGPGTRLTVL.

Many counts were recorded for this clonotype. The V call is TRBV7-9, the J call TRBJ1-1; D unclear. CDR1 and CDR2 (germline): SEHNR, FQNEAQ (reference sequence). V was trimmed by 4 bases and J by 1 base, leaving 10 bases between them. CDR3 length: 14 amino acids. As DNA, the CDR3 is TGTGCCAGCAGCTATGGTTCGGGGAACACTGAAGCTTTCTTT. Translating it yields CASSYGSGNTEAFF.